This T cell receptor (beta chain) was captured in a study of blood T cells in healthy people across ages. This clonotype was counted many times. The germline V gene has CDR1 SGHRS and CDR2 YFSETQ. V lost 4 bases and J 4 bases, leaving 24 bases between the germline ends. There are 19 residues in the CDR3. Then a second PCR, running about 7 to 11 cycles, was carried out with a sample-barcoded 5' primer and a J-beta primer mix. TCRdb used MiXCR to reprocess the 5' RACE reads, holding one entry per CDR3 protein. The sample shows 1.5 million to 2 million distinct CDR3 sequences, around 42% of them seen only once.

The sequence came from a human donor in good health. The gene calls are TRBV5-1 and TRBJ2-6; D is possibly TRBD1 (6 bases). The specimen was blood. For the CDR3, the DNA is TGCGCCAGCAGCCTGCCGTTCGGGACACACCAGAACGGGGCCAACGTCCTGACTTTC. Translating it yields CASSLPFGTHQNGANVLTF.